This T cell receptor (beta chain) stems from a study of T cells in Graves' hyperthyroidism and ophthalmopathy. Study in general: Peripheral blood specimens were obtained at initial diagnosis, prior to any treatment.

Disease duration under 2 months; hyperthyroidism patients were aged 18 to 65. Clinical symptoms, serum thyroxine, TRAb, thyroid ultrasound and orbital computed tomography informed diagnoses. Regions amplified from RNA transcripts were the TCR beta CDR3 regions. A first-round RT-PCR of the TCR CDR3 used the HTBI primer set. Using its own MiXCR run on the multiplex PCR reads, TCRdb lists one record per CDR3 protein. This sample has around 400,000 distinct CDR3 sequences, with approximately 13% found just once. Ten or more counts support this clonotype. The material sequenced was blood. This receptor was taken from a woman between 18 and 29 years old with Graves' hyperthyroidism.

The CDR3 protein is CASSLAGQTNNEQFF. CDR3 DNA sequence: TGTGCCAGCAGCTTAGCGGGACAAACCAACAATGAGCAGTTCTTC. The J gene is TRBJ2-1, the V gene TRBV11-2; maybe TRBD1 (6 bases). The CDR3 has 15 amino acids. V was pared by 1 base and J by 5 bases, with 12 bases between. Germline V gene lookup returns CDR1 SGHAT and CDR2 FQNNGV.